Listed below are T cell receptor beta chains from one sample, sequenced in a study of T cells in Graves' hyperthyroidism and ophthalmopathy. TCRdb fed the multiplex PCR reads into MiXCR, producing one record per CDR3 protein. The sample holds about 640,000 distinct CDR3 sequences, roughly 15% seen once. The sequencing input was blood. These receptor sequences come from a woman aged 45-65 years with Graves' ophthalmopathy. Each CDR3 is given with its conserved first and last residue. The D gene is left open where the match is weak. Rows may omit the clone size; those that give it use once, few, many or a size class.

v_gene: TRBV20-1; abundance: many; j_gene: TRBJ2-5; d_gene: TRBD2; CDR3nt: TGCAGTGCAAGCCCCCTAGCGGGAGTTGGGCTGAAGACCCAGTACTTC; CDR3aa: CSASPLAGVGLKTQYF
v_gene: TRBV18; abundance: many; j_gene: TRBJ2-1; d_gene: TRBD2; CDR3nt: TGTGCCAGCTCACGGGGACTAGACTCCTACAATGAGCAGTTCTTC; CDR3aa: CASSRGLDSYNEQFF
v_gene: TRBV18; abundance: .; j_gene: TRBJ2-1; d_gene: .; CDR3nt: TGTGCCAGCTCCCCTTCGGACCGCTCCTACAATGAGCAGTTCTTC; CDR3aa: CASSPSDRSYNEQFF
v_gene: TRBV5-1; abundance: many; j_gene: TRBJ2-1; d_gene: TRBD2; CDR3nt: TGCGCCAGCAGCTTGAGGCCAACGGGAGGTTACAATGAGCAGTTCTTC; CDR3aa: CASSLRPTGGYNEQFF
v_gene: TRBV6-4; abundance: .; j_gene: TRBJ1-1; d_gene: .; CDR3nt: TGTGCCAGCAGTAAGGACGTGTACACTGAAGCTTTCTTT; CDR3aa: CASSKDVYTEAFF
v_gene: TRBV6-1; abundance: few; j_gene: TRBJ2-1; d_gene: .; CDR3nt: TGTGCCAGCAGCCTCCAGGGGTTTGTTGAGCAGTTCTTC; CDR3aa: CASSLQGFVEQFF
v_gene: TRBV28; abundance: many; j_gene: TRBJ2-7; d_gene: TRBD2; CDR3nt: TGTGCCAGCAAAAGGACTAGCGGGATAACCTACGAGCAGTACTTC; CDR3aa: CASKRTSGITYEQYF
v_gene: TRBV20-1; abundance: .; j_gene: TRBJ2-7; d_gene: TRBD2; CDR3nt: TGCAGTGCTAGAAACCCGACTAGCGGGAGAGCCTACGAGCAGTACTTC; CDR3aa: CSARNPTSGRAYEQYF
v_gene: TRBV6-1; abundance: many; j_gene: TRBJ2-7; d_gene: .; CDR3nt: TGTGCCGTCCGTAGAAATGAGTTCTACGAGCAGTACTTC; CDR3aa: CAVRRNEFYEQYF
v_gene: TRBV5-1; abundance: many; j_gene: TRBJ2-7; d_gene: TRBD1; CDR3nt: TGCGCCAGCAGCTTGACAGGGGATAGGGCCTACGAGCAGTACTTC; CDR3aa: CASSLTGDRAYEQYF
v_gene: TRBV28; abundance: .; j_gene: TRBJ1-5; d_gene: .; CDR3nt: TGTGCCAGCAGTCCGCGGGAAAAGGGCAATCAGCCCCAGCATTTT; CDR3aa: CASSPREKGNQPQHF
v_gene: TRBV6-2/TRBV6-3; abundance: few; j_gene: TRBJ1-4; d_gene: .; CDR3nt: TGTGCCAGCAGTGACGGGGGGAATGAAAAACTGTTTTTT; CDR3aa: CASSDGGNEKLFF
v_gene: TRBV12-3/TRBV12-4; abundance: .; j_gene: TRBJ1-4; d_gene: .; CDR3nt: TGTGCCAGCAGTCCTCAAACGGTGACTAATGAAAAACTGTTTTTT; CDR3aa: CASSPQTVTNEKLFF
v_gene: TRBV28; abundance: many; j_gene: TRBJ2-7; d_gene: .; CDR3nt: TGTGCCAGCAGTCCTACAGGTTACTACGAGCAGTACTTC; CDR3aa: CASSPTGYYEQYF